This record concerns one T cell receptor (beta chain) sequence. Its specificity is not known. The primer mix had 60 Vbeta and 13 Jbeta primers. Authors' processing steps: A follow-up analysis tallied about 80 million unique TCR beta chains, roughly 11 million shared. Method: immunoSEQ multiplex PCR; TCRdb's copy keeps in-frame clones and lacks some. V and J calls and clone size come straight from that table; D and trimming were deduced from the DNA. Of around 180,000 clones listed, about 77% were seen once; the top ten hold around 6%. This specimen comes from a study of cytomegalovirus exposure and HLA in healthy donors. The CDR3 has 16 amino acids. Germline CDR1 and CDR2: SNHLY and FYNNEI. V was pared by 7 bases and J by 6 bases, with 21 bases between. Broader study findings: Reports showed the classifier diagnosing cytomegalovirus status with high specificity and sensitivity. Cytomegalovirus-associated status was assigned to about 170 TCR beta chains.

The sequence was obtained from a woman under 40 in good health and CMV-seropositive. Sequencing was carried out using PBMCs. The chain joins TRBV2 to TRBJ2-2; D perhaps matches TRBD2 (6 bases). The CDR3 DNA follows: TGTGCCAGCAATACCCCACTAGCAGTACCGGCCGGGGAGCTGTTTTTT. This gives the protein CASNTPLAVPAGELFF.